What follows are 20 T cell receptor beta chains derived from one specimen sequenced in a study of shared clonotypes between healthy human individuals. Sequencing used immunoSEQ multiplex PCR; TCRdb keeps in-frame clones, though not all of them. The data hold approximately 2.1 million clones, with over 90% observed a single time. The sample taken for sequencing was naive CD4+ T cells from PBMCs. Subset described: CD45RA+ positively selected. Source of these receptors: a man between 18 and 29 years old in good health. Some clones in this sample may be carry-over from other donors' samples.

The chain links TRBV7-2 to TRBJ2-5; 7 bases agree with TRBD2. The V and J ends lost 6 bases and 5 bases, in that order; junction bases with no gene match: 12. The CDR3 is 15 residues long. Germline CDR1 and CDR2: SGHTA and FQGNSA. CDR3 bases: TGTGCCAGCAGAAACGACCTCGGGGGGTGGGAGACCCAGTACTTC. This codes for CASRNDLGGWETQYF.

The genes are TRBV7-2 and TRBJ1-4; weak D call: TRBD1 (6 bases). Germline loops: CDR1 SGHTA, CDR2 FQGNSA. The CDR3 covers 15 residues. Trimming cost V 0 bases and J 8 bases, with 13 bases left between them. The CDR3 sequence: CASSLAPGGLEKLFF. The CDR3 DNA reads as TGTGCCAGCAGCTTAGCGCCGGGGGGCCTCGAAAAACTGTTTTTT.

The rearrangement joins TRBV5-6 to TRBJ2-4; D is undetermined. The germline gives CDR1 SGHDT, CDR2 YYEEEE. V lost 4 bases to trimming and J lost 1 base, with 15 bases between them. The length of the CDR3 is 16 residues. CDR3 loop: CASSLRNWAAKNIQYF. The CDR3 bases are TGTGCCAGCAGCCTGAGGAATTGGGCGGCCAAAAACATTCAGTACTTC.

The V and J genes are TRBV6-5 and TRBJ2-5; D might be TRBD1 (5 bases). Germline V gene data show CDR1 as MNHEY and CDR2 as SVGAGI. This CDR3 is 13 amino acids long. V was clipped by 6 bases and J by 5 bases, with 13 bases between them. The CDR3 is CASRNRLRETQYF. For the CDR3, the DNA is TGTGCCAGCAGAAACAGGTTAAGGGAGACCCAGTACTTC.

The chain uses TRBV5-4 and TRBJ2-7; 9 bases are a match to TRBD2. CDR1 is SGHNT, CDR2 YYREEE, per germline (reference sequence). The trim removed 3 bases at V and 5 bases at J, leaving 6 bases unmatched. CDR3 length equals 14 residues. In DNA form, the CDR3 reads TGTGCCAGCAGCTCCTTACTAGCGGGCCACGAGCAGTACTTC. The encoded protein is CASSSLLAGHEQYF.

The sample holds one count of this clone. The chain links TRBV28 to TRBJ2-4; D is unresolved. V was shortened by 2 bases and J by 0 bases, with 11 bases between the two germline ends. Germline V gives CDR1 MDHEN, CDR2 SYDVKM. The CDR3 sequence is 16 residues long. CDR3 loop: CASSLRRHLAKNIQYF. The CDR3, as DNA: TGTGCCAGCAGTTTACGGCGACATTTAGCCAAAAACATTCAGTACTTC.

The chain recombines TRBV14 with TRBJ2-7, with D tentatively TRBD1 (6 bases). The V and J ends lost 5 bases and 6 bases respectively, with 11 bases between them. Germline V gives CDR1 SGHDN, CDR2 FVKESK. The CDR3 totals 12 residues. For the CDR3, the DNA is TGTGCCAGCAGCTTTGTACAGGGCGAGCAGTACTTC. Translated: CASSFVQGEQYF.

V usage is TRBV9 and J usage is TRBJ2-7, with D perhaps matching TRBD1 or TRBD2 (6 bases each). Between the trimmed V and J ends, which lost 0 bases and 3 bases, there was a span of 13 bases. The CDR3 has 15 residues. Germline CDR1 and CDR2: SGDLS and YYNGEE. CDR3 coding DNA: TGTGCCAGCAGCGTAGGTGGCGGGACAAACTACGAGCAGTACTTC. It codes for CASSVGGGTNYEQYF.

The gene calls are TRBV7-2 and TRBJ1-2; 8 nucleotides match TRBD1. After removal of 5 bases from V and 4 bases from J, the junction contained 3 bases not matched to a gene. Germline V CDR1 and CDR2: SGHTA, FQGNSA. This CDR3 spans 13 amino acids. The CDR3 sequence is CASSDTGGYGYTF. CDR3 coding DNA: TGTGCCAGCAGCGACACAGGGGGCTATGGCTACACCTTC.

This sequence joins TRBV2 and TRBJ2-5, with 15 nucleotides matching TRBD2. V was clipped by 5 bases and J by 5 bases; unmatched bases: 6. The CDR3 is 16 amino acids. Germline-derived CDR1 and CDR2 are SNHLY and FYNNEI. In DNA form, the CDR3 reads TGTGCCAGCAGTCCGGGACTAGCGGGAGGAGAGGAGACCCAGTACTTC. Translated: CASSPGLAGGEETQYF.

This clone was seen just once. This sequence joins TRBV13 and TRBJ2-2, with D unresolved. The CDR3 loop spans 13 amino acids. CDR1 and CDR2 (germline): PRHDT, FYEKMQ (reference sequence). Trimming left V 3 bases short and J 5 bases short, with 7 bases between. The CDR3 loop reads CASSFYGTGELFF. The CDR3, as DNA: TGTGCCAGCAGCTTCTACGGGACCGGGGAGCTGTTTTTT.

The CDR3 region is CASSDFSGNTEAFF. In nucleotides, the CDR3 is TGTGCCAGCAGTGATTTTTCAGGGAACACTGAAGCTTTCTTT. This sequence joins TRBV6-1 and TRBJ1-1; D is unclear. Germline V lookup: CDR1 MNHNS, CDR2 SASEGT. Trimming took off 3 bases at V and 1 base at J, with 9 bases between the two ends. This CDR3 has 14 residues.

This clone showed up just once. The chain couples TRBV7-9 to TRBJ2-2; weak D call: TRBD1 (6 bases). This CDR3 is 15 amino acids long. The germline V gene encodes CDR1 SEHNR and CDR2 FQNEAQ (reference sequence). Trimming removed 1 base at V and 3 bases at J, with 9 bases between. This CDR3 reads CASSLGRGHTGELFF. CDR3 in DNA: TGTGCCAGCAGCTTAGGCAGGGGTCACACCGGGGAGCTGTTTTTT.

This clone was counted a few times. The V gene is TRBV28, the J gene TRBJ1-5; D may be TRBD1 (6 bases). Germline V lookup: CDR1 MDHEN, CDR2 SYDVKM. The CDR3 sequence is 13 residues long. Deletions cut 5 bases from V and 11 bases from J, with 16 bases between. CDR3 sequence reads: CASSPSWTEAQHF. CDR3 in DNA: TGTGCCAGCAGTCCCTCTTGGACAGAGGCCCAGCATTTT. Using reference TRBV28 and TRBJ1-5 for the parts outside the CDR3, the full variable domain is DVKVTQSSRYLVKRTGEKVFLECVQDMDHENMFWYRQDPGLGLRLIYFSYDVKMKEKGDIPEGYSVSREKKERFSLILESASTNQTSMYLCASSPSWTEAQHFGDGTRLSIL.

The chain is built from TRBV11-1 and TRBJ2-1; D unclear. Trimming took off 5 bases at V and 4 bases at J, with 9 bases between the two ends. Germline V gives CDR1 SGHAT, CDR2 FQDESV (reference sequence). CDR3 size: 13 residues. CDR3 in amino acids: CASSPGWYNEQFF. The CDR3 nucleotides read TGTGCCAGCAGCCCGGGCTGGTACAATGAGCAGTTCTTC.

The chain is built from TRBV2 and TRBJ1-4, with 8 bases that match TRBD1. The ends lost 6 bases at V and 3 bases at J; junction bases unmatched: 6. CDR3 length equals 15 residues. From germline, CDR1 is SNHLY and CDR2 FYNNEI. The CDR3 loop is CASRTQGVANEKLFF. The CDR3 DNA is TGTGCCAGCAGAACACAGGGGGTGGCTAATGAAAAACTGTTTTTT.

This rearrangement joins TRBV4-2 to TRBJ1-1; the D is unclear. V was pared by 1 base and J by 1 base, with 7 bases between. This CDR3 has 14 residues. CDR1 and CDR2 (germline): LGHNA, YNFKEQ. CDR3 region: CASSQVNQNTEAFF. CDR3 coding DNA: TGTGCCAGCAGCCAAGTGAACCAGAACACTGAAGCTTTCTTT.

This sequence joins TRBV19 and TRBJ2-5; possible D gene TRBD1, 6 bases. V shed 3 bases and J shed 3 bases, with 11 bases lying between them. This CDR3 comprises 14 residues. Germline-derived CDR1 and CDR2 are LNHDA and SQIVND (reference sequence). The CDR3 spells CASSMVRGEETQYF. The CDR3 region has the DNA TGTGCCAGTAGTATGGTCAGGGGTGAAGAGACCCAGTACTTC. The full variable domain, completed using reference TRBV19 and TRBJ2-5, is DGGITQSPKYLFRKEGQNVTLSCEQNLNHDAMYWYRQDPGQGLRLIYYSQIVNDFQKGDIAEGYSVSREKKESFPLTVTSAQKNPTAFYLCASSMVRGEETQYFGPGTRLLVL.

This chain links TRBV7-3 with TRBJ2-1; D is possibly TRBD1 (6 bases). The V gene's germline CDR1 is SGHTA and CDR2 FQGTGA. The V gene lost 5 bases and the J gene lost 4 bases, with 12 bases spanning the gap. The CDR3 sequence is 14 residues long. CDR3 bases: TGTGCCAGCAGCCCGTCTACAGGGTACAATGAGCAGTTCTTC. As protein: CASSPSTGYNEQFF.

This rearrangement joins TRBV11-2 to TRBJ2-7; D may be TRBD2 (5 bases). Germline CDR1 reads SGHAT; CDR2 reads FQNNGV. This CDR3 comprises 15 residues. V gave up 5 bases and J gave up 2 bases, with 16 bases separating them. The CDR3 sequence is CASSPVSGGPYEQYF. Written as DNA, the CDR3 is TGTGCCAGCAGCCCCGTTTCGGGCGGGCCCTACGAGCAGTACTTC.